This record covers a single TCR beta chain. Its antigen specificity is not known. The record has no base qualities; no much larger clone is one base away. This sample is drawn from a study of cytomegalovirus exposure and HLA in healthy donors (dated by TCRdb to 2016 to 2017). For the wider study: In an earlier analysis of approximately 500 of the donors, 276 Gb of sequence data and roughly 100 million unique TCR beta sequences from approximately 180 million T cells were reported. Four or five DR-DQ haplotypes were handled as single units for association and clustering, since linkage in the cohort was strong. In the later analysis, no new phenotypic data were used to find candidate immune exposures; instead, reliance was placed on TCR beta sequences and their occurrence across donors. Of the 398 genotyped donors, 75% to 85% were placed in the genetic ancestry cluster associated with self-reported Caucasian donors. The aim of the study was to test whether cataloging public T cell receptors could identify signatures of past pathogen exposure. Donor age, sex, ethnicity and CMV serostatus were compiled alongside the repertoire data. A separate validation cohort of over 95 different subjects was used in addition to the 666-subject first cohort. High-throughput TCR immunosequencing, statistical association of individual TCRs with disease status, and machine learning were combined to predict cytomegalovirus infection status. A later analysis re-analyzed previously published TCR beta repertoires from 666 donors and added high-resolution HLA genotyping to study TCR occurrence patterns. All discovery cohort repertoires had been generated on a single sequencing platform. On average, roughly 240,000 unique TCR beta nucleotide sequences were sequenced per donor among several hundred genotyped donors of the cohort, with approximately 18% of those sequences being non-productive. Genome-wide SNP genotypes for about 65% of the 666 donors were used in a later genetic analysis, which treated that subset as a discovery cohort. The number of donors typed differed by locus, with 629-630 for A, B, C, DRB1 and DQB1, roughly 520 for DQA1, about 610 for DPA1, and 472 for DPB1. The study used immunosequencing to profile the T cell repertoires of 666 subjects and linked those repertoires to cytomegalovirus serostatus. Class I and class II HLA loci were covered by the typing at four-digit resolution. An early release covering over 500 HLA-typed donors comprised roughly 300 gigabases of sequencing data and around 80 million unique TCR sequences. In an earlier analysis of more than 550 of the donors, high-throughput TCR beta sequencing was used to judge whether each TCR beta V gene segment behaved as functional or pseudogenic. Broad study findings and their caveats: A cluster of highly shared sequence variants was judged likely to be a technical artifact of the sequencing pipeline. Because the 87-base-pair reads could not distinguish some IMGT-functional V segments, including TRBV6-2 and TRBV6-3, those segments were excluded. In a later analysis, HLA-associated TCR beta chains showed more clonal expansion and lower generation probabilities than non-associated chains that were equally common. Cytomegalovirus status was reported to be diagnosed by the classifier with high specificity and sensitivity in both the original and validation cohorts. Only TCR beta chains were sequenced in this cohort, and the absence of alpha or paired-chain data limited detectable features. Several of the top co-occurrence clusters appeared to be linked to parvovirus B19, influenza, CMV and Epstein-Barr virus, according to a later analysis. Sequencing depth was assumed to be roughly uniform across donors in the presence/absence analyses, though that assumption may not hold. In the study, 164 TCR beta chains were listed as associated with cytomegalovirus. V-gene and J-gene trimming of TCR beta chains was associated with a missense DCLRE1C variant in a later genetic analysis, and the association was replicated in an independent cohort. A later analysis associated 17,000 or so TCR beta sequences with specific HLA alleles at a false discovery rate of 0.05. In a later genetic analysis, fewer N-insertions in productive TCRs were reported among donors in an Asian-associated ancestry cluster than the roughly 700-donor mean. Three of the identified cytomegalovirus-associated TCR beta chains were confirmed in vitro to be specific for cytomegalovirus antigens. In a later analysis, TCR association rates were found to vary across HLA loci, with the most associated TCRs seen for DRB1 alleles and the fewest for HLA-C alleles. Linkage disequilibrium might explain the correlated functional status among segregating V segments, but an unknown experimental factor could not be excluded. It was suggested by the authors that the approach could potentially be generalized to other disease states and immunological phenotypes. In an earlier analysis of some 500 of the donors, most TCR beta V segments appeared in productive rearrangements about 87% or about 30% of the time, broadly matching IMGT annotations. CMV serostatus was the only immune exposure information available for the cohort. Because counts were too low, seventeen rarely observed V segments, including chromosome 9 orphons, were excluded from the earlier analysis of roughly 580 of the donors. Because HLA typing was missing for some donors at each locus, association tests included only the typed subset. According to a later analysis, most CMV-associated TCR beta chains appeared to be HLA-restricted, and the HLA associations seemed to be driven largely by CMV exposure. A further reported finding was that TCR beta sequences accurately predicted the HLA-A and HLA-B alleles for most subjects in the first cohort. Across donors, most TCR sequences were observed very rarely, whereas some public TCRs were present in many individuals. When HLA alleles, especially DR and DQ, strongly co-occurred, TCR associations were difficult to assign to individual alleles.

The cohort consisted of 650 to 850 healthy bone marrow donors. At the time of sampling, every cohort member was nominally healthy, though immune exposures that went unrecorded were likely present. The donor tested CMV seropositive, placing the donor among the 290 or so seropositive members of the cohort. A peripheral blood sample was collected from each donor, and TCR beta sequencing was performed on peripheral blood mononuclear cells. The Qiagen DNeasy Blood Extraction Kit was used to extract genomic DNA from the blood cell samples. According to the germline V gene (reference sequence), CDR1 reads LNHDA and CDR2 reads SQIVND. The CDR3 measures 15 amino acids from cysteine to phenylalanine. The retained sequence is limited to the CDR3, 45 bases, with the frame set at the first base. V loses 5 bases, J loses 4 bases, and the germline ends lie 17 bases apart. Libraries were constructed by the immunoSEQ multiplex PCR assay. For the multiplex PCR, a mixture combining 60 forward primers for TCR Vbeta segments and 13 reverse primers for TCR Jbeta segments was used. Amplification of the CDR3 region of rearranged TCR beta genes was performed with a multiplex PCR assay on genomic DNA. The Illumina HiSeq System was used to sequence the amplified TCR beta libraries as 87-base-pair reads. Under the source paper's analysis protocol: Across the 700 or so repertoires, a later analysis counted 75 million to 90 million unique TCR beta chains, some 11 million of which were shared by at least two donors. To remove PCR and sequencing errors, raw reads were error-corrected and collapsed into unique sequences using a nearest-neighbor algorithm that merged closely related sequences. V, D and J gene segments were assigned by aligning CDR3 sequences to IMGT reference sequences. For a sequence to be retained, at least a six-nucleotide match to both a V gene segment and a J gene segment was required. Rearrangements were classified as productive when the CDR3 lacked stop codons and remained in frame with V and J, and all other rearrangements were classified as non-productive. Following IMGT convention, CDR3 was defined as the stretch from the second conserved V-encoded cysteine up to the conserved J-encoded phenylalanine. In an earlier analysis of around 570 of the donors, sequences lacking an unambiguous match to a single V gene segment were excluded. An earlier analysis of approximately 590 of the donors called V segments functional above 56.7% productive rearrangements and segregating when the between-donor standard deviation exceeded 5%. A statistical classification framework was developed to diagnose cytomegalovirus status using the catalog of TCR beta chain sequences. In a later analysis, V and J genes were assigned by comparing TCR nucleotide sequences against IMGT/GENE-DB human TR gene sequences. Using the TCRdist pipeline, a later analysis assigned CDR3 sequences along with most-parsimonious VDJ recombination scenarios. In a later analysis, each TCR beta chain was defined by its CDR3 amino acid sequence together with its V-gene family, and reads lacking a unique V-gene family were excluded. A later analysis removed 592 highly shared, low-generation-probability nucleotide sequences to deal with suspected cross-contamination and a sequencing artifact. In a later analysis, a clonal expansion index was calculated for each public chain from normalized within-repertoire ranks of inferred template counts. In a later analysis, generation probabilities were computed with a VDJ recombination model fitted to out-of-frame rearrangements, and the resulting probabilities were checked against IGoR. In a later analysis, TCR-TCR, TCR-HLA and TCR-CMV co-occurrence was scored with hypergeometric tests, and a repertoire-size bias correction was applied to TCR pairs. False discovery rates were estimated in a later analysis by permuting HLA or CMV assignments 20 times. In a later analysis, co-occurring TCRs were grouped using DBSCAN, with TCRdist sequence similarity added in when clustering inside HLA-allele-positive subsets. Repertoires with fewer than 30,000 or more than 120,000 public chains were left out of co-occurrence clustering, as were about five repertoires with anomalous nucleotide sharing. Here the immuneACCESS table is served through TCRdb, limited to in-frame sequences with V and J called. Missing clones are a known gap in these copies; in checked studies unresolved V genes cover under half, and the rest lacks a known reason. V, J and clone size are taken as reported in that table, and D and trimming were inferred from the DNA itself. The sample table contains 120,000 to 150,000 clones; only one count was recorded for 60% to 80% of them. Of the sample, roughly 6.3% is held by the ten largest clones.

The clonotype originates from a woman between 35 and 50 years old in good health and CMV-seropositive. The sample consisted of PBMCs. Here the chain combines TRBV19 and TRBJ1-2; the D gene is perhaps TRBD1, from 5 matching bases. The DNA is as follows: TGTGCCAGTAGTGGGGGGATTGAATACTCCTATGGCTACACCTTC. Its protein reads: CASSGGIEYSYGYTF.